This TCR beta chain stems from a study of molecular identifiers for immune sequencing clone quantification. Worth noting for this clonotype: The junction departs from germline at one end; a sequencing error may be responsible.

Germline CDR1 and CDR2: SGHRS and YFSETQ. This CDR3 is 16 amino acids long. From the PCR reads, TCRdb called clonotypes with MiXCR, one entry per CDR3 protein. This sample has tens of thousands of distinct CDR3 sequences; 15% to 20% occur once, and the top ten carry approximately 1%. Sequencing was performed on naive CD8+ T cells from blood, with Jurkat cell RNA spiked in. Documented subset: FACS-sorted CD8+CD4-CCR7+CD45RA+ naive T cells. This chain uses TRBV5-1 with TRBJ2-3; D might be TRBD2 (6 bases). This clonotype originated in a human donor in good health. Some libraries in this study had Jurkat cell RNA spiked in. As DNA, the CDR3 is TGCGCCAGCAGCTCAGGACGGGGGACGAGCACAGGTACGCAGTATTTT. Its translation: CASSSGRGTSTGTQYF.